The sequence of this TCR beta chain was determined in a study of CD8 T cells in ankylosing spondylitis. This clonotype counts as medium-sized. Its antigen is currently unknown. Findings and limits, study-wide: Reportedly, disease-linked clones are significantly enriched in ankylosing spondylitis patients' matched synovial fluid.

TCRdb fed the 5' RACE reads into MiXCR, producing one record per CDR3 protein. The table has a few hundred thousand distinct CDR3 sequences, about 19% seen once. Per germline, CDR1 KGHDR and CDR2 SFDVKD. This CDR3 is 15 amino acids long. Deletions cut 4 bases from V and 0 bases from J, with 11 bases between. The rearrangement links TRBV24-1 to TRBJ2-5, with D possibly matching TRBD1 (6 bases). This receptor was obtained from a male donor with ankylosing spondylitis or in good health (not recorded which). Sample: blood, either unsorted or a sorted T cell fraction (not recorded which). CDR3 protein: CATSDPDRYQETQYF. In DNA form, the CDR3 reads TGTGCCACCAGTGACCCAGACAGGTACCAAGAGACCCAGTACTTC.